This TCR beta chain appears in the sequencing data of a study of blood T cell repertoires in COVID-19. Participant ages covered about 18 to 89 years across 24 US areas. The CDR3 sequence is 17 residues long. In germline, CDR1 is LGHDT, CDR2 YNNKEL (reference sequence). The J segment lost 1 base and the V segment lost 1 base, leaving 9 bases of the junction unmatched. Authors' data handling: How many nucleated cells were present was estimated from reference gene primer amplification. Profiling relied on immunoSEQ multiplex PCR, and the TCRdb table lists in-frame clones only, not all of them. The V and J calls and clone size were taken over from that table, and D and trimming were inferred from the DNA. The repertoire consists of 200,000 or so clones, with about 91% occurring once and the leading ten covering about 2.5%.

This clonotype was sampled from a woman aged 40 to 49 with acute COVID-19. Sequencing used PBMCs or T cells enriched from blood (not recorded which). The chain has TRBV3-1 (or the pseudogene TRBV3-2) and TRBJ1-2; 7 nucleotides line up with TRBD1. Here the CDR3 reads CASSQVLQGTRNYGYTF. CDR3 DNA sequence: TGTGCCAGCAGCCAAGTGTTACAGGGGACTCGTAACTATGGCTACACCTTC.